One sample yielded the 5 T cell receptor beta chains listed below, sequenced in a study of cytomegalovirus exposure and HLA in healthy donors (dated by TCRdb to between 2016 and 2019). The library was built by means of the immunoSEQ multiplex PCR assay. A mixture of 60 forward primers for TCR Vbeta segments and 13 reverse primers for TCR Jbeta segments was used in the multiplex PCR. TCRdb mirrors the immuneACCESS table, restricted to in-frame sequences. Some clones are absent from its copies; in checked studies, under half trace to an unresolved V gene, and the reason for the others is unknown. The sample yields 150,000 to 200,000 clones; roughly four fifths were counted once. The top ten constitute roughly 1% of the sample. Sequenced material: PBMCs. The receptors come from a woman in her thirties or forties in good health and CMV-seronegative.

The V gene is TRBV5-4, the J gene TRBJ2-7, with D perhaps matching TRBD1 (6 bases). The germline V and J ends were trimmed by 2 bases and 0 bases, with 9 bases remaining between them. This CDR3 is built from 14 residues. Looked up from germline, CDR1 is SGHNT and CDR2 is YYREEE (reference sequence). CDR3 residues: CASSFKDSSYEQYF. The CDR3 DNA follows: TGTGCCAGCAGCTTTAAGGACAGCTCCTACGAGCAGTACTTC.

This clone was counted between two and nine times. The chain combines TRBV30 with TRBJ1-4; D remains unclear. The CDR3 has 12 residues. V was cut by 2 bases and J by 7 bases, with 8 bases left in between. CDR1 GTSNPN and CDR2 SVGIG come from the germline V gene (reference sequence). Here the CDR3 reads CAWSRGGEKLFF. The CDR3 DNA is TGTGCCTGGAGTCGGGGAGGTGAAAAACTGTTTTTT.

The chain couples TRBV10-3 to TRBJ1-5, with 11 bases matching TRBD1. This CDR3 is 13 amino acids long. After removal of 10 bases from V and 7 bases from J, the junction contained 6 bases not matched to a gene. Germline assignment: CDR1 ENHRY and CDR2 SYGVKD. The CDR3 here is CATWGQGVQPQHF. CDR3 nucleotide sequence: TGTGCCACCTGGGGACAGGGGGTACAGCCCCAGCATTTT.

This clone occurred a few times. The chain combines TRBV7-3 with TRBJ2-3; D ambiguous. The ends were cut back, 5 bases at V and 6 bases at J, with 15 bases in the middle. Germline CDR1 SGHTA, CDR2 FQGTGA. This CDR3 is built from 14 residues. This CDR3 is CASSVQFPFDTQYF. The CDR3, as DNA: TGTGCCAGCAGCGTACAGTTCCCTTTCGATACGCAGTATTTT.

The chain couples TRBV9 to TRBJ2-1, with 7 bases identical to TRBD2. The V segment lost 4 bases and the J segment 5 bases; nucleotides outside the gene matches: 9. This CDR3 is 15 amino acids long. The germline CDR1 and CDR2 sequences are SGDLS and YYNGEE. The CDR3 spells CASSFSGTINNEQFF. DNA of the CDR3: TGTGCCAGCAGCTTTTCCGGGACTATCAACAATGAGCAGTTCTTC.